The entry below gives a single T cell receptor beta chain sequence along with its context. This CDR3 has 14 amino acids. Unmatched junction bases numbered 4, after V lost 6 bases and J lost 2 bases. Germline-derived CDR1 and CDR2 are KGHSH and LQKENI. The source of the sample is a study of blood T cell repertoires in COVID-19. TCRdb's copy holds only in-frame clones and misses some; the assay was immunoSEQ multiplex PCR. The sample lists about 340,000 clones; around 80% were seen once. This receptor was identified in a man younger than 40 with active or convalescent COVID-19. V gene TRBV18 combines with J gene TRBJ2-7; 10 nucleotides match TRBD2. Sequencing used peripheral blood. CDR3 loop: CASSTSGTTYEQYF. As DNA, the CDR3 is TGTGCCAGCTCCACTAGCGGGACTACCTACGAGCAGTACTTC.